A selection of T cell receptor beta chains follows, all from one sample in a study of T cells in Graves' hyperthyroidism and ophthalmopathy. TCRdb itself ran the multiplex PCR reads through MiXCR, one entry per CDR3 protein. The data show roughly 580,000 distinct CDR3 sequences, about 15% seen once. The sample was blood. The origin of the receptors is a woman aged 30 to 39 with Graves' hyperthyroidism that later progressed to Graves' ophthalmopathy. CDR3s include the opening cysteine and the closing phenylalanine or tryptophan. The order of the fields is J gene, D gene, V gene, clone size, CDR3 protein, CDR3 DNA. The D gene is left open where the match is weak. Only some rows state a clone size, as once, few, many or a class for expanded clones.

TRBJ1-5	.	TRBV28	many	CASSPLEGPFYSNQPQHF	TGTGCCAGCAGTCCTCTGGAGGGCCCTTTCTATAGCAATCAGCCCCAGCATTTT
TRBJ2-1	TRBD2	TRBV6-6	few	CASSYSPLAGGNEQFF	TGTGCCAGCAGTTACTCGCCACTAGCGGGAGGGAATGAGCAGTTCTTC
TRBJ1-2	.	TRBV19	.	CASSIGDNNYGYTF	TGTGCCAGTAGTATCGGGGACAATAACTATGGCTACACCTTC
TRBJ2-1	.	TRBV27	many	CASSPAAGVGPNEQFF	TGTGCCAGCAGCCCGGCGGCAGGGGTGGGTCCAAATGAGCAGTTCTTC
TRBJ2-3	TRBD1	TRBV6-1	few	CASSAGSDRRTDTQYF	TGTGCCAGCAGTGCAGGATCGGACAGGCGCACAGATACGCAGTATTTT
TRBJ2-2	.	TRBV5-1	many	CASSLVSGSNTGELFF	TGCGCCAGCAGCTTGGTAAGCGGATCGAACACCGGGGAGCTGTTTTTT
TRBJ1-4	.	TRBV20-1	many	CSASPVSTNEKLFF	TGCAGTGCTAGCCCCGTTTCAACTAATGAAAAACTGTTTTTT
TRBJ2-2	TRBD2	TRBV6-2/TRBV6-3	.	CASSYIEAGGNTGELFF	TGTGCCAGCAGTTACATCGAAGCGGGGGGTAACACCGGGGAGCTGTTTTTT
TRBJ2-5	TRBD2	TRBV10-3	many	CAIRGTSGSQETQYF	TGTGCCATCAGAGGGACTAGCGGGAGCCAGGAGACCCAGTACTTC
TRBJ2-3	.	TRBV5-1	many	CASSLAERTDTQYF	TGCGCCAGCAGCTTGGCGGAGCGCACAGATACGCAGTATTTT
TRBJ2-1	TRBD1	TRBV7-9	.	CASVIPGQAGPYNEQFF	TGTGCCAGCGTGATACCGGGACAGGCTGGGCCCTACAATGAGCAGTTCTTC
TRBJ2-5	TRBD2	TRBV20-1	.	CSARAVAGERREAQYF	TGCAGTGCTAGAGCGGTAGCGGGAGAACGTAGGGAGGCCCAGTACTTC
TRBJ2-7	.	TRBV6-1	.	CASSSRGPGDEQYF	TGTGCCAGCAGTAGCCGAGGGCCCGGGGACGAGCAGTACTTC
TRBJ1-5	.	TRBV15	many	CATSRDGDSNQPQHF	TGTGCCACCAGCAGAGATGGAGATAGCAATCAGCCCCAGCATTTT
TRBJ2-7	TRBD2	TRBV15	many	CATSRPSGRVHEQYF	TGTGCCACCAGCAGACCTAGCGGGAGGGTCCACGAGCAGTACTTC
TRBJ2-7	TRBD2	TRBV6-1	.	CAGSPDPGRGVYEQYF	TGTGCCGGCAGCCCCGACCCCGGGCGGGGGGTCTACGAGCAGTACTTC
TRBJ1-1	.	TRBV10-3	few	CAISDTGGTNTEAFF	TGTGCCATCAGTGATACGGGAGGAACGAACACTGAAGCTTTCTTT
TRBJ1-4	.	TRBV5-5	many	CASSSREKLFF	TGTGCCAGCAGCTCTAGGGAAAAACTGTTTTTT
TRBJ2-2	.	TRBV6-1	.	CASSDVGGELFF	TGTGCCAGCAGTGATGTCGGGGGTGAGCTGTTTTTT
TRBJ1-1	.	TRBV19	.	CASSMGRGSVNTEAFF	TGTGCCAGTAGTATGGGTCGGGGAAGCGTGAACACTGAAGCTTTCTTT
TRBJ2-1	TRBD2	TRBV12-3/TRBV12-4	.	CASSSSGTSGGSIYNERFF	TGTGCCAGCAGCTCTTCCGGGACTAGCGGGGGTAGTATATACAATGAGCGGTTCTTC